This T cell receptor (beta chain) was recorded in a study of T cell responses to AZD1222 COVID-19 vaccine. J was trimmed by 7 bases and V by 1 base; bases with no gene match: 7. This CDR3 contains 15 residues. Germline assignment: CDR1 SGHDN and CDR2 FVKESK. Using immunoSEQ multiplex PCR, the repertoire was profiled, and TCRdb retains in-frame clones only, with some absent. The table has around 160,000 clones, around nine tenths seen once. This TCR derives from an adult in good health. J is TRBJ2-1 and V is TRBV14, with 7 bases that match TRBD2. The sample consisted of peripheral blood, taken on day 0 of MenACWY control vaccination. The CDR3 sequence: CASSQGPGLPNEQFF. The CDR3 DNA is TGTGCCAGCAGCCAAGGGCCGGGACTACCGAATGAGCAGTTCTTC.